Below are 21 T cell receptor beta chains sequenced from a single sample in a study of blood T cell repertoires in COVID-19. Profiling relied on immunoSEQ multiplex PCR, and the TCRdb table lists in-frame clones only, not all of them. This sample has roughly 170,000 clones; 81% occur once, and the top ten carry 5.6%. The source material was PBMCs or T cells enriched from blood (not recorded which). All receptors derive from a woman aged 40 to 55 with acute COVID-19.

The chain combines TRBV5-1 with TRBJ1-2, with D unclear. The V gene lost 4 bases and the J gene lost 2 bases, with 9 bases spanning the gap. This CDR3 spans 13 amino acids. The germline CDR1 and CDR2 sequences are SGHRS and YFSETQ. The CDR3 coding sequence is TGCGCCAGCAGCCAGGCGGGGAACTATGGCTACACCTTC. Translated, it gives CASSQAGNYGYTF.

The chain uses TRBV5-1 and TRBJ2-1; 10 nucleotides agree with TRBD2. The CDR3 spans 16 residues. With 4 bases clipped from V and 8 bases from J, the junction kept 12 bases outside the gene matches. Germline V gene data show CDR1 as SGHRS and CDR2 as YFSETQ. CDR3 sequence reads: CASSPTAGGLRDEQFF. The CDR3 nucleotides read TGCGCCAGCAGCCCGACAGCGGGAGGGTTGAGGGATGAGCAGTTCTTC.

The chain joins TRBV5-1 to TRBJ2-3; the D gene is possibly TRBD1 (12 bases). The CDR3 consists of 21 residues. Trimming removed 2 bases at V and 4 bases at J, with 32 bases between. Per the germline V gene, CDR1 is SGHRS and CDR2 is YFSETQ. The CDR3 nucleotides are TGCGCCAGCAGCTTACCTGGGACAGGGGGCGTTAGCGGGAGGGCACCAGATACGCAGTATTTT. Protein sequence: CASSLPGTGGVSGRAPDTQYF. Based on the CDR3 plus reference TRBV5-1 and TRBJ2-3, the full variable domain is KAGVTQTPRYLIKTRGQQVTLSCSPISGHRSVSWYQQTPGQGLQFLFEYFSETQRNKGNFPGRFSGRQFSNSRSEMNVSTLELGDSALYLCASSLPGTGGVSGRAPDTQYFGPGTRLTVL.

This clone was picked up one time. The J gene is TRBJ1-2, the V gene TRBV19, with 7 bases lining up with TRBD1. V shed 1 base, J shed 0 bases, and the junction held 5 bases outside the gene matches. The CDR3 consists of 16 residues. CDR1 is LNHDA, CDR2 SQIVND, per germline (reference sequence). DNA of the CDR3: TGTGCCAGTAGTATAGGATACGGGACAGCTAACTATGGCTACACCTTC. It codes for CASSIGYGTANYGYTF. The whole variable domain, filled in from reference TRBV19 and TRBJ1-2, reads DGGITQSPKYLFRKEGQNVTLSCEQNLNHDAMYWYRQDPGQGLRLIYYSQIVNDFQKGDIAEGYSVSREKKESFPLTVTSAQKNPTAFYLCASSIGYGTANYGYTFGSGTRLTVV.

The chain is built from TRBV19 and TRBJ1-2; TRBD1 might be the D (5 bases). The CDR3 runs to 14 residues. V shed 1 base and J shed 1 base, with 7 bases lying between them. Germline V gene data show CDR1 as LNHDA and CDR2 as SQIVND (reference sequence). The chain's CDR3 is CASSIADSNYGYTF. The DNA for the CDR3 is TGTGCCAGTAGTATAGCCGACAGTAACTATGGCTACACCTTC.

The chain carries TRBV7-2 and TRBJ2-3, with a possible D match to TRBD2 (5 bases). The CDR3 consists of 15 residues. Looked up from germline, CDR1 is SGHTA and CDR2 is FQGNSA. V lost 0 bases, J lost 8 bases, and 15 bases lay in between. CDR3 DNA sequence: TGTGCCAGCAGCTTAGCTCTCGGGCCCGAGGGTACGCAGTATTTT. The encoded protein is CASSLALGPEGTQYF.

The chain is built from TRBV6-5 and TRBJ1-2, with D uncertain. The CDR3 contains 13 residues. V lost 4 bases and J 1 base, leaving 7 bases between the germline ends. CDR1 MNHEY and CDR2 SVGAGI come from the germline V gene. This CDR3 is CASSSQINYGYTF. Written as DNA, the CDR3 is TGTGCCAGCAGTTCTCAGATTAACTATGGCTACACCTTC.

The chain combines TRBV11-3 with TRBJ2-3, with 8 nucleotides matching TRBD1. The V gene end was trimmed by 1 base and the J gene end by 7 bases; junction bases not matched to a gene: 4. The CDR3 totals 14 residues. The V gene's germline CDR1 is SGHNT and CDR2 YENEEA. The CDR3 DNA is TGTGCCAGCAGCTTAGTCAGGGGGCAATATACGCAGTATTTT. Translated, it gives CASSLVRGQYTQYF.

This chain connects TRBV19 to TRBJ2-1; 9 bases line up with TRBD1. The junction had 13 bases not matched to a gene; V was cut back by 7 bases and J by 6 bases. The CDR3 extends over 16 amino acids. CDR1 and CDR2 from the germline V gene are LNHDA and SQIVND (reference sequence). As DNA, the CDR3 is TGTGCCAGTAAGGTGTCCGGACAGGGGACGTCCAATGAGCAGTTCTTC. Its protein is CASKVSGQGTSNEQFF. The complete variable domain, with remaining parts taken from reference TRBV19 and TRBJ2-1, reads DGGITQSPKYLFRKEGQNVTLSCEQNLNHDAMYWYRQDPGQGLRLIYYSQIVNDFQKGDIAEGYSVSREKKESFPLTVTSAQKNPTAFYLCASKVSGQGTSNEQFFGPGTRLTVL.

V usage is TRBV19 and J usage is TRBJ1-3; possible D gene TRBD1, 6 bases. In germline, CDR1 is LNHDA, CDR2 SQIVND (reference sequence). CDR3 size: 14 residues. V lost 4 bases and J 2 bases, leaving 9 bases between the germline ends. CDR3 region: CASSSTGPGNTIYF. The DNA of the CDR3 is TGTGCCAGTAGTAGTACAGGGCCTGGAAACACCATATATTTT.

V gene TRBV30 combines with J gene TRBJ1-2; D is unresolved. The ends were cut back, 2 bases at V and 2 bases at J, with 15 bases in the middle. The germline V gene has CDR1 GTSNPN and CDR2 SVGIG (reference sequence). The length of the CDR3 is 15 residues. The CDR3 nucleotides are TGTGCCTGGAGTCCGCCGGGTCACCCGAACTATGGCTACACCTTC. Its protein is CAWSPPGHPNYGYTF.

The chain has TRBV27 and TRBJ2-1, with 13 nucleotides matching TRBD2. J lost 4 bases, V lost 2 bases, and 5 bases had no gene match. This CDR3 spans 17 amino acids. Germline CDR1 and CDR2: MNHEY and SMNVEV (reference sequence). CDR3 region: CASSLTRLAGGYNEQFF. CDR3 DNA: TGTGCCAGCAGTTTAACGCGACTAGCGGGAGGTTACAATGAGCAGTTCTTC.

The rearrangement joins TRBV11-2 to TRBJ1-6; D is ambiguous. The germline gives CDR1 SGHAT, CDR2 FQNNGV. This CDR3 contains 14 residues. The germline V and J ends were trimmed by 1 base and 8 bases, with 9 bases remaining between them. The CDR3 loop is CASSLGAGHSPLHF. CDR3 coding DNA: TGTGCCAGCAGCTTAGGGGCGGGTCATTCACCCCTCCACTTT.

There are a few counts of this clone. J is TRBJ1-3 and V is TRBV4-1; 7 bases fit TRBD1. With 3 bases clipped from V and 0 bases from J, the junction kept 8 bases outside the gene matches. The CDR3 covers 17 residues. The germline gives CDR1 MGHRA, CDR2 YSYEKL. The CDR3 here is CASSHLDRLSSGNTIYF. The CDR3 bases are TGCGCCAGCAGCCATTTGGACAGGTTGTCCTCTGGAAACACCATATATTTT.

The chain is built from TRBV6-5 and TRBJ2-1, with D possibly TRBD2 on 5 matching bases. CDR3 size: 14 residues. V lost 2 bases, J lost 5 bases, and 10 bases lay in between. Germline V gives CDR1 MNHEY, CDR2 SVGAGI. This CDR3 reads CASSYGGPHNEQFF. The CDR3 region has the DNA TGTGCCAGCAGTTACGGAGGACCTCACAATGAGCAGTTCTTC.

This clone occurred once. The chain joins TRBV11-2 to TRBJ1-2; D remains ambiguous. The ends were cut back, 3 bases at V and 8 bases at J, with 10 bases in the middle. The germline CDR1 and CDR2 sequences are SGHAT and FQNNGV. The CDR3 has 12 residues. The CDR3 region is CASSFPEFGYTF. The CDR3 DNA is TGTGCCAGCAGCTTTCCAGAATTCGGCTACACCTTC.

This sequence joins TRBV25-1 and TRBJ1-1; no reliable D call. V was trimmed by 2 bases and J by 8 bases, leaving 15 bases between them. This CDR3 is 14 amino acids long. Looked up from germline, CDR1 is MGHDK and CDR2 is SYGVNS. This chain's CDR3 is CASSEHKSGREAFF. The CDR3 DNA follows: TGTGCCAGCAGTGAACATAAGAGCGGTCGAGAAGCTTTCTTT.

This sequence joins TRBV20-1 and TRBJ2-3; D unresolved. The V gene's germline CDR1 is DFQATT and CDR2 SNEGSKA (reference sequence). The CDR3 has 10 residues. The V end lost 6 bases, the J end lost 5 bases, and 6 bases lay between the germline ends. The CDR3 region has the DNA TGCAGTGCCCCCCTAGATACGCAGTATTTT. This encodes CSAPLDTQYF.

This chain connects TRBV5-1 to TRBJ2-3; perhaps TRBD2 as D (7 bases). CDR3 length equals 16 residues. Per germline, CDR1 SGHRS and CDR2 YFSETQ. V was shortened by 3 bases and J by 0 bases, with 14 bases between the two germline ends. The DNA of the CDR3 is TGCGCCAGCAGCTCAGGGGACTACCAGAGCACAGATACGCAGTATTTT. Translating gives CASSSGDYQSTDTQYF. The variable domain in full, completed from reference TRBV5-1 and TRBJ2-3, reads KAGVTQTPRYLIKTRGQQVTLSCSPISGHRSVSWYQQTPGQGLQFLFEYFSETQRNKGNFPGRFSGRQFSNSRSEMNVSTLELGDSALYLCASSSGDYQSTDTQYFGPGTRLTVL.

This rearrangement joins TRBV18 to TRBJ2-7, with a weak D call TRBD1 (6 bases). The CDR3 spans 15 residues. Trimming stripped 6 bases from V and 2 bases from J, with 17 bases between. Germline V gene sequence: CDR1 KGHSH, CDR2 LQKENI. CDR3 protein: CASSPTRTETYEQYF. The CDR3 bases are TGTGCCAGCTCCCCAACCCGGACAGAGACCTACGAGCAGTACTTC.

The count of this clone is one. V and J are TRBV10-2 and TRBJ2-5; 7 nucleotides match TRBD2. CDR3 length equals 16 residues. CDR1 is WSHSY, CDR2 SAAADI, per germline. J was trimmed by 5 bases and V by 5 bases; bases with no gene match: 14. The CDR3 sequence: CASSPWASGRRETQYF. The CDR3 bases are TGCGCCAGCAGTCCCTGGGCTAGCGGCAGAAGGGAGACCCAGTACTTC.